Detailed here is one T cell receptor (beta chain). What it binds is unknown. This record comes from a study of OX40 agonist ivuxolimab in advanced cancers. Whole-study context: Mean age about 60 years, range about 23 to 80; about 81% male. The study's findings and limits: Partial responders at 0.1-3.0 mg/kg showed near-lowest clonal expansion.

Sequenced by immunoSEQ multiplex PCR; TCRdb stores in-frame clones only, minus some. The sample contains about 36,000 clones, approximately 80% of which appear only once. CDR3 length: 15 residues. Germline CDR1 and CDR2: WNHNN and SYGVQD (reference sequence). Trimming removed 5 bases from V and 4 bases from J; junction bases left unmatched: 6. Material: CD4+ or CD8+ T cells sorted from blood, obtained in a trial of the OX40 agonist ivuxolimab. The clonotype comes from an adult with an advanced solid tumor such as melanoma, head and neck, liver or kidney cancer. This rearrangement joins TRBV10-1 to TRBJ2-2; 8 bases match TRBD1. The CDR3, as DNA: TGCGCCAGCAGTCCTGACAGGGGCGGCACCGGGGAGCTGTTTTTT. This translates into CASSPDRGGTGELFF.